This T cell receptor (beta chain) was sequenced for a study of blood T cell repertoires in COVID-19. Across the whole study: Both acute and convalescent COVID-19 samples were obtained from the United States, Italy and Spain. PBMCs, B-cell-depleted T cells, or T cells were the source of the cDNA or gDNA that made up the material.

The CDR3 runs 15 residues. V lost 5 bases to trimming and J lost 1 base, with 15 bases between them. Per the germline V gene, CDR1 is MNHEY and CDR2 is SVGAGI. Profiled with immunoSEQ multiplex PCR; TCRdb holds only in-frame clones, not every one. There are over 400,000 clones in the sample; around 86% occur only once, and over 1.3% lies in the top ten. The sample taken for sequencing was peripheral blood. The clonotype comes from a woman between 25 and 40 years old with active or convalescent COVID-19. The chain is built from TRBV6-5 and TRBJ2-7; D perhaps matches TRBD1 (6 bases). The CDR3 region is CASSPGHLSSYEQYF. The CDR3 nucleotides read TGTGCCAGCAGTCCGGGACATCTTTCATCCTACGAGCAGTACTTC.